This record concerns one T cell receptor (beta chain) sequence. No antigen is known for it. The data stem from a study of radiotherapy plus CTLA-4 blockade in lung cancer. For the study at large: Among all patients, about 19% showed objective responses, while 30% to 35% had disease control.

The protocol was immunoSEQ multiplex PCR, while the TCRdb copy is restricted to in-frame clones and leaves out a portion. The sample consists of 65,000 to 90,000 clones, 70% to 90% of them appearing once. Findings and caveats of the study: After treatment with radiotherapy plus ipilimumab, TCR clones that came from the tumor expanded in blood.

The V and J ends lost 7 bases and 0 bases, in that order; junction bases with no gene match: 9. Germline V gene data show CDR1 as SQVTM and CDR2 as ANQGSEA. This CDR3 contains 15 residues. This sample comprised peripheral blood, obtained from a patient treated with radiotherapy plus ipilimumab. The TCR sequence derives from a human donor with non-small cell lung cancer who had stable disease on radiotherapy plus ipilimumab. The chain carries TRBV29-1 and TRBJ2-1, with TRBD2 identical over 7 bases. DNA of the CDR3: TGCAGCGGCGAGAAGCGGGATGGCTCCTACAATGAGCAGTTCTTC. This gives the protein CSGEKRDGSYNEQFF.